Following are 7 T cell receptor beta chains from one sample sequenced in a study of T cell responses to AZD1222 COVID-19 vaccine. Sequencing was performed with immunoSEQ multiplex PCR; in TCRdb, only in-frame clones are kept and a portion is missing. Of about 110,000 clones in the sample, approximately 91% are singletons; the top ten hold 13%. Here the sequenced sample was peripheral blood, taken on day 0 of MenACWY control vaccination. The receptor source for this set is an adult in good health.

The chain joins TRBV5-1 to TRBJ2-6, with D perhaps given as TRBD1 or TRBD2 (5 bases each). Per the germline V gene, CDR1 is SGHRS and CDR2 is YFSETQ. The CDR3 runs 19 residues. Trimming left V 0 bases short and J 0 bases short, with 16 bases between. The CDR3 sequence is CASSLANDGAISGANVLTF. Here the CDR3 DNA reads TGCGCCAGCAGCTTGGCTAACGACGGGGCCATCTCTGGGGCCAACGTCCTGACTTTC.

J is TRBJ2-1 and V is TRBV27, with TRBD2 matching 9 bases. The CDR3 length is 14 residues. Germline loops: CDR1 MNHEY, CDR2 SMNVEV (reference sequence). Trimming cost V 3 bases and J 7 bases; bases outside gene matches: 4. The CDR3 reads CASSFGAGGNEQFF. DNA of the CDR3: TGTGCCAGCAGTTTTGGGGCGGGAGGGAATGAGCAGTTCTTC.

This chain connects TRBV30 to TRBJ2-3; TRBD2 is a possible D gene (5 bases). Deletions cut 5 bases from V and 0 bases from J, with 15 bases between. The CDR3 is 15 residues long. Looked up from germline, CDR1 is GTSNPN and CDR2 is SVGIG (reference sequence). CDR3 residues: CAWGPGGSSTDTQYF. CDR3 in DNA: TGTGCCTGGGGCCCGGGCGGGTCTAGCACAGATACGCAGTATTTT.

This clone was counted once. The chain couples TRBV9 to TRBJ1-1; D might be TRBD1 (5 bases). Trimming stripped 0 bases from V and 3 bases from J, with 9 bases between. The V gene's germline CDR1 is SGDLS and CDR2 YYNGEE. This CDR3 is 14 amino acids long. The CDR3 here is CASSVDGGDTEAFF. CDR3 bases: TGTGCCAGCAGCGTAGATGGGGGGGACACTGAAGCTTTCTTT.

This clone is classed as medium-sized. The genes are TRBV9 and TRBJ2-1, with TRBD2 identical over 8 bases. The CDR3 runs to 12 residues. Losses at the gene ends were 3 bases for V and 9 bases for J; bases not matched to a gene: 2. CDR1 is SGDLS and CDR2 is YYNGEE in the germline V gene. The CDR3 DNA reads TGTGCCAGCAGCGAAGCGGGAGTTGAGCAGTTCTTC. Its translation is CASSEAGVEQFF.

Concerning this clone itself: In the same sample, other DNA sequences code for this CDR3. This chain connects TRBV27 to TRBJ1-3; the D is unclear. The CDR3 loop spans 14 amino acids. Germline loops: CDR1 MNHEY, CDR2 SMNVEV (reference sequence). V lost 0 bases, J lost 4 bases, and 7 bases lay in between. The DNA of the CDR3 is TGTGCCAGCAGTTTATCTGGGATCGGAAACACCATATATTTT. It translates to CASSLSGIGNTIYF.

The J gene is TRBJ1-4, the V gene TRBV6-5; the D gene is possibly TRBD1 (6 bases). Germline CDR1 MNHEY, CDR2 SVGAGI. There are 13 residues in the CDR3. Trimming cost V 0 bases and J 11 bases, with 10 bases left between them. The CDR3 loop is CASSYSKGGKLFF. The CDR3 DNA is TGTGCCAGCAGTTACTCGAAAGGGGGGAAACTGTTTTTT.